This T cell receptor beta chain originates from a study of shared clonotypes between healthy human individuals. Turning to the study itself: Per donor, three plates held CD4 naive cells, three held CD4 memory, two held CD8 naive and one held CD8 memory.

Donation came from healthy HIV-negative adults that had no recent acute infections or vaccinations. Repertoires were generated with immunoSEQ multiplex PCR, while TCRdb's copy carries only in-frame clones and drops some. In the table there are some 500,000 clones, 95% to 96% of which are singletons. Comment on this clone: No antigen is known for it.

Study observations and caveats: What naive subsets generally showed was a larger estimated richness than memory subsets showed.

Source material: naive CD4+ T cells sorted from blood. Noted subset: CD45RA+ positively selected. This TCR was sampled from a woman in her thirties in good health.

CDR3 sequence (DNA): TGCGCCAGCAGCCAAGTCCCCGGGAGTTATAATGAGCAGTTCTTC. It translates to CASSQVPGSYNEQFF. The chain has TRBV4-1 and TRBJ2-1, with TRBD2 as a possible D gene (6 bases). This CDR3 is built from 15 residues. Between the trimmed V and J ends, which lost 1 base and 7 bases, there was a span of 14 bases. The V gene's germline CDR1 is MGHRA and CDR2 YSYEKL.